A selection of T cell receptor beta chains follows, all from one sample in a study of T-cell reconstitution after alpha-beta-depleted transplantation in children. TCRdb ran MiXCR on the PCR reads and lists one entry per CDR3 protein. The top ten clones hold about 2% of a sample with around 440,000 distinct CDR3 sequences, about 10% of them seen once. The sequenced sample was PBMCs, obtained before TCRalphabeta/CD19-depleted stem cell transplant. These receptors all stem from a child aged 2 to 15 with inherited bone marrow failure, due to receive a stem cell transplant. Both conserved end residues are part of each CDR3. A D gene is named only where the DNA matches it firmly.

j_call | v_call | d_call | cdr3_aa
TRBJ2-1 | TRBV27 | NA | CASSWSSGYNEQFF
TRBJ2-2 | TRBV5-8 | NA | CASSPQNTGELFF
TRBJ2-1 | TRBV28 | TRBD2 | CASSLMASGTNEQFF
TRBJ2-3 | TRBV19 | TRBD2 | CASSVAGALNTQYF
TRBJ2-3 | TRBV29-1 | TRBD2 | CSSRLAGYTDTQYF
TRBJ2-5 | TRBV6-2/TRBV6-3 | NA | CASSYSGDILQETQYF
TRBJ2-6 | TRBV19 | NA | CASSLTLSGANVLTF
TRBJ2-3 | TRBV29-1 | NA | CSVEGVRVADTQYF
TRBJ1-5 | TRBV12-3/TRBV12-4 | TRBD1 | CASSQDRGGGQPQHF
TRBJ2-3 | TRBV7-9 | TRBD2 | CASSFGGGSTDTQYF
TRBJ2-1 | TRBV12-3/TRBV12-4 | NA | CASSLRLGDNEQFF
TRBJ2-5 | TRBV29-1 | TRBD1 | CSVEGLGTGAGETQYF
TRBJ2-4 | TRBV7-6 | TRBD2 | CASSDQPGLGILAKNIQYF
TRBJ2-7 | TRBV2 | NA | CATSRTLLHLYEQYF
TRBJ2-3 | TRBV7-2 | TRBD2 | CASSPRSGRVADTQYF
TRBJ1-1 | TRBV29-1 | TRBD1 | CSVVPGGGTEAFF
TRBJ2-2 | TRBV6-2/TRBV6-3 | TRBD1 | CASSSPRTGANTGELFF
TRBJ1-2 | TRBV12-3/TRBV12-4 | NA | CASSLAQGGYGYTF
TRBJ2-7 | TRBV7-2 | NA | CASSLGLGGFEQYF
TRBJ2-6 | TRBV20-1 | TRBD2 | CCARDTSGRPGANVLTF
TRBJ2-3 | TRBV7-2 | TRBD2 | CASRKRSSGRAADTQYF
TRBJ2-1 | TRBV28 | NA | CASSLGVQGYNEQFF
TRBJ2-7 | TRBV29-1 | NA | CSPRGQTHSYEQYF
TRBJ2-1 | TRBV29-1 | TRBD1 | CSVDLTGAPYNEQFF
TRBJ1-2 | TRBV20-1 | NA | CSATYPDGAGYTF
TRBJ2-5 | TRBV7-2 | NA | CASSGQVGERETQYF